This TCR beta chain was sequenced during a study of regulatory T cells in long-lasting Graves disease. Specified time point: newly diagnosed GD, antithyroid drugs for less than 3 months. RNA from PBMCs was the source of the TCR library. As collected, the peripheral blood samples measured about 9.6 milliliters each and went into EDTA tubes. The germline V gene encodes CDR1 MNHNS and CDR2 SASEGT. V lost 6 bases to trimming and J lost 2 bases, with 14 bases between them. The CDR3 covers 14 residues. Assembly of TCR beta libraries relied on iRepertoire HTBI primers together with Arm-PCR of CDR3 regions. One entry per CDR3 protein results from TCRdb running MiXCR on the multiplex PCR reads. Of hundreds of thousands of distinct CDR3 sequences in the sample, about a sixth were seen once. This sample was also put to use in a study of T cells in Graves' hyperthyroidism and ophthalmopathy. That report adds: Used for diagnoses were clinical symptoms, serum thyroxine and TRAb, thyroid ultrasound and orbital computed tomography. During a first-round RT-PCR of the TCR CDR3, the HTBI primer set was used.

The receptor was derived from a woman aged 25 to 39 with Graves disease. V gene TRBV6-1 combines with J gene TRBJ2-7; D gene ambiguous. The sequencing used peripheral blood mononuclear cells (PBMCs), collected at new diagnosis, from a patient treated with antithyroid drugs. CDR3 coding DNA: TGTGCCAGCAGCCTCCGGACGGCCACCTACGAGCAGTACTTC. Its protein product is CASSLRTATYEQYF.